This T cell receptor (beta chain) was identified in a study of T cells in Graves' hyperthyroidism and ophthalmopathy. Study details: At the time of initial diagnosis and before any treatment, peripheral blood was collected. General observations from the study: Also found in blood were most expanded thyroid clonotypes above 0.001. Using 13 V-J features, a model discriminated ophthalmopathy from stable hyperthyroidism.

Template material for amplifying TCR beta CDR3 regions consisted of RNA transcripts. Carried out on the TCR CDR3, a first-round RT-PCR used the HTBI primer set. MiXCR, run by TCRdb on the multiplex PCR reads, gives a single entry per CDR3 protein. This table has some 580,000 distinct CDR3 sequences, roughly 16% appearing once. CDR1 is DFQATT and CDR2 is SNEGSKA in the germline V gene (reference sequence). Trimming left V 6 bases short and J 4 bases short, with 12 bases between. There are 13 residues in the CDR3. Turning to this clonotype: Its antigen is undetermined.

The sample taken for sequencing was blood. This receptor was taken from a woman aged 40 to 50 with Graves' ophthalmopathy. This chain links TRBV20-1 with TRBJ2-2; D assignment may be TRBD1 or TRBD2 (7 bases each). The CDR3 reads CSATGEGTGELFF. DNA of the CDR3: TGCAGTGCAACAGGGGAGGGCACCGGGGAGCTGTTTTTT.